This record covers a single T cell receptor (beta chain). Germline CDR1 reads LNHDA; CDR2 reads SQIVND (reference sequence). CDR3 length: 13 residues. V was pared by 5 bases and J by 6 bases, with 0 bases of the junction left unmatched. This sample is drawn from a study of lymphopenia after photon versus proton radiotherapy. Assay used: immunoSEQ multiplex PCR; TCRdb lists only in-frame clones, some missing. This sample carries 83,000 or so clones, 80% to 90% of them seen once, and the ten largest clones take approximately 1.3%. Specimen: peripheral blood, collected from a patient treated with proton-based radiotherapy. This TCR was sampled from a man between 60 and 75 years old with pancreatic cancer. The chain is built from TRBV19 and TRBJ2-2; 10 nucleotides align to TRBD1. CDR3 bases: TGTGCCAGTAGTGGGACAGGGGCCGGGGAGCTGTTTTTT. Residues: CASSGTGAGELFF.